This T cell receptor beta chain was retrieved from a study of blood T cell repertoires in COVID-19. Overall study context: PBMCs, B-cell-depleted T cells, or T cells provided the cDNA or gDNA that made up the material.

Clinical histories supplied by participants themselves formed the basis of cohort assignment. Donors in Cohort 3 who had recovered were those with two negative PCRs, healthcare professional clearance, or resolution of their symptoms. Per the authors' pipeline: From reference gene primer amplification, estimates of nucleated cell counts were derived. The method was immunoSEQ multiplex PCR; TCRdb's version includes in-frame clones alone and lacks a portion of them. The DNA gave D and trimming, while V, J and clone size come from that table. The sample records 310,000 or so clones, approximately 90% being singletons. The CDR3 is made up of 14 amino acids. The germline gives CDR1 MNHEY, CDR2 SVGEGT. Trimming stripped 6 bases from V and 0 bases from J, with 10 bases between.

The sequencing sample was made of PBMCs or T cells enriched from blood (not recorded which). This sequence joins TRBV6-2 or TRBV6-3 and TRBJ2-3; no reliable D call. The receptor was isolated from a woman between 40 and 50 years old who had recovered from COVID-19. CDR3 protein: CASSIWQSTDTQYF. The CDR3 region has the DNA TGTGCCAGCAGCATATGGCAAAGCACAGATACGCAGTATTTT.